The clone carrying this T cell receptor (beta chain) appeared a single time. Its antigen is not identified. Germline V gene lookup returns CDR1 SGHDT and CDR2 YYEEEE. The ends were cut back, 1 base at V and 0 bases at J, with 4 bases in the middle. This CDR3 region has 13 residues. This record belongs to a study of CD8+ T cells in alopecia areata. Whole-study context: Treated patients took oral tofacitinib at 5 to 10 mg twice daily. Study-wide points: In lesional scalp, particularly from alopecia totalis/universalis, clonality was higher than in normal scalp.

Treatment denoted: oral pan-JAK inhibitor, 5-10 mg twice daily. The sequencing template was cDNA reverse transcribed from extracted RNA. The table came from immunoSEQ multiplex PCR; TCRdb's copy has only in-frame clones and leaves some out. In the table there are roughly 190,000 clones, 60% of which are singletons. This sample comprised CD4+ T cells sorted from blood, obtained at week 24, from a patient treated with tofacitinib. The V and J genes are TRBV5-6 and TRBJ1-2; D gene unclear. This TCR came from a human donor with alopecia areata. The CDR3 nucleotides read TGTGCCAGCAGCTTGCAGTCTAACTATGGCTACACCTTC. This encodes CASSLQSNYGYTF.